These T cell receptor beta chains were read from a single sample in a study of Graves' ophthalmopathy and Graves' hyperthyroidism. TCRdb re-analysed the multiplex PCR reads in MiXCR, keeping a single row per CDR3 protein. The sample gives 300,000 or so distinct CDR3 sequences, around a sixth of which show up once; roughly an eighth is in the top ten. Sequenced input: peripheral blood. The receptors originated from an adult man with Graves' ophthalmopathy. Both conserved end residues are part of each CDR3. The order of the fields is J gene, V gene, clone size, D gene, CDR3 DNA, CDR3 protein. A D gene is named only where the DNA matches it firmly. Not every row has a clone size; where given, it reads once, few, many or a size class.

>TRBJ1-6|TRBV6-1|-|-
TGTGCCAGCAGTGACAGGGGTTATCGTTCACCCCTCCACTTT
CASSDRGYRSPLHF
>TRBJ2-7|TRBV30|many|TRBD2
TGTGCCTGGAGTGAAGGGACTAGATCCTACGAGCAGTACTTC
CAWSEGTRSYEQYF
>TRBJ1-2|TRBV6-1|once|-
TGTGCCAGCAGCTCCGAGGTTCCTGGCTACACCTTC
CASSSEVPGYTF
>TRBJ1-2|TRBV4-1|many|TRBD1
TGCGCCAGCAGCCAAGACGTCAGGGGGGCTGGCTACACCTTC
CASSQDVRGAGYTF
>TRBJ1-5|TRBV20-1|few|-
TGCAGTGCTCTCACAACGGGAATCCGAATGGGGCCCCAGCATTTT
CSALTTGIRMGPQHF
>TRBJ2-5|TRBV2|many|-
TGTGCCAGCACAGTTATCCAGAGAGAGACCCAGTACTTC
CASTVIQRETQYF
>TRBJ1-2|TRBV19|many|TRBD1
TGTGCCAGTAGTGCCCCCCGGACAGGGGGCGATGGCTACACCTTC
CASSAPRTGGDGYTF
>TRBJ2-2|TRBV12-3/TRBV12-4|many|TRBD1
TGTGCCAGCAGTCGTCTCCGAGGACGGGGGACAGGAGACGGGGAGCTGTTTTTT
CASSRLRGRGTGDGELFF
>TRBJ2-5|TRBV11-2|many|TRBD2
TGTGCCAGCAGCCCCGTAGGATCTCTAGCGGGGGCTGAGACCCAGTACTTC
CASSPVGSLAGAETQYF
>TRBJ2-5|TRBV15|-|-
TGTGCCACCAGCAGGCGGCGGCCCTCAGAGACCCAGTACTTC
CATSRRRPSETQYF
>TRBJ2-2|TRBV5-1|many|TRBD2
TGCGCCAGCAGCCCGGGACTAGCGGGACCCACCGGGGAGCTGTTTTTT
CASSPGLAGPTGELFF
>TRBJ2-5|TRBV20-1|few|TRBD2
TGCAGTGCTAGAGATCTCGCTAGCGGCGATAGAGAGACCCAGTACTTC
CSARDLASGDRETQYF
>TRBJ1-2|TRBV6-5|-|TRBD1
TGTGCCAGCAGTTACGGACCGGGACAGGGTTTCTATGGCTACACCTTC
CASSYGPGQGFYGYTF
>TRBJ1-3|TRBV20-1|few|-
TGCACTGGGGCTGATAGGCAGGGTATTGGAAACACCATATATTTT
CTGADRQGIGNTIYF
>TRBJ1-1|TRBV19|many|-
TGTGCCAGTAGGAACTCAGGCCTTAACACTGAAGCTTTCTTT
CASRNSGLNTEAFF
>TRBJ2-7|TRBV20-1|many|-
TGCAGTGCCGCCCTCTGGGCGGGCGAGCAGTACTTC
CSAALWAGEQYF
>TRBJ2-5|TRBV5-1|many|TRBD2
TGCGCCAGCAGCTTGGGGATTAGCGGGCAAGAGACCCAGTACTTC
CASSLGISGQETQYF
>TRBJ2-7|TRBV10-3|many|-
TGTGCCATCAGTAAAACCGGGACTCCATCTCGGGGGCAGTACTTC
CAISKTGTPSRGQYF
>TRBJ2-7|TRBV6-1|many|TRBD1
TGTGCCACCTACAGGGGTTCGTACTTC
CATYRGSYF
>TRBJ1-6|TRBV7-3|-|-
TGTGCCAGCAGCTTAACGGCCGGGGCTTCACCCCTCCACTTT
CASSLTAGASPLHF
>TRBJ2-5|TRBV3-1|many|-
TGTGCCAGCAGCCAGGGCCCACACTGGCAAGAGACCCAGTACTTC
CASSQGPHWQETQYF
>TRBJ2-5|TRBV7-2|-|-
TGTGCCAGCAGCCCCCGCGTCACAAGAGAAGAGACCCAGTACTTC
CASSPRVTREETQYF
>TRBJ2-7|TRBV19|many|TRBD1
TGTGCCAGTAGTATGTACAGGGGTTACGAGCAGTACTTC
CASSMYRGYEQYF
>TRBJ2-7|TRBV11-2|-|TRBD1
TGTGCCAGCAGGGCGATGGACAGGAAAAGCTCCTACGAGCAGTACTTC
CASRAMDRKSSYEQYF
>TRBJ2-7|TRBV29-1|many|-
TGCAGCGTTGAAACCGGAGGCTACGAGCAGTACTTC
CSVETGGYEQYF
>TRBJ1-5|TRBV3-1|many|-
TGTGCCAGCAGCCGGGAATATAGCAATCAGCCCCAGCATTTT
CASSREYSNQPQHF
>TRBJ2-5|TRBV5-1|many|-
TGCGCCAGCAGCCCCAACCCGGGGGTCCAAGAGACCCAGTACTTC
CASSPNPGVQETQYF
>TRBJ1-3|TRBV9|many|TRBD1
TGTGCCAGCAGCGCTTACAGGGGGTCGGGAAACACCATATATTTT
CASSAYRGSGNTIYF
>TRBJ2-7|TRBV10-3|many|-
TGTGCCATCAGGACAGGAACCTACGAGCAGTACTTC
CAIRTGTYEQYF
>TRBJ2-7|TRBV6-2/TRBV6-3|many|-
TGTGCCAGCAGTTACCCGGAGGGCACTTCCTACGAGCAGTACTTC
CASSYPEGTSYEQYF
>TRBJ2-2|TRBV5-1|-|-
TGCGCCAGCAGCTTGGGGGGCCAGGTCGCGGAGCTGTTTTTT
CASSLGGQVAELFF
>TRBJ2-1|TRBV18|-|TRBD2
TGTGCCAGCTCACCTACTAGCGGGAGGGCCGGGAATGAGCAGTTCTTC
CASSPTSGRAGNEQFF
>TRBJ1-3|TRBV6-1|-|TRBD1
TGTGCCAGCACCCCACAGACAGGGTTCTCTGGAAACACCATATATTTT
CASTPQTGFSGNTIYF